A single sample is the source of the 6 T cell receptor delta chains below, sequenced in a study of gamma-delta T cells after stem cell transplantation. TCRdb made new clone calls on the RT-PCR reads using CATT. The sample has under 4,000 delta-chain clones, around 1.8% seen once. The sample taken for sequencing was gamma-delta T cells. The receptors were gathered from a human donor. It is not recorded whose cells these are; they may come from a transplant donor.

This clone is categorized as large (0.1 to 1%). The sample carries other DNA sequences with the same CDR3. This rearrangement joins TRDV2 to TRDJ1; D possibly corresponds to TRDD3 (6 bases). V lost 0 bases to trimming and J lost 5 bases, with 15 bases between them. The CDR3 covers 15 residues. From germline, CDR1 is GEAIGNYY and CDR2 EKD. The CDR3 nucleotides are TGTGCCTGTGACACCGTCGGGGGGACTAGGGATAAACTCATCTTT. As protein: CACDTVGGTRDKLIF.

In regard to this clone: TCRdb shows a much larger clone's protein in place of this DNA's translation, and the two differ at residue 4, likely through a read error; the protein shown is translated from the DNA. The genes are TRDV2 and TRDJ1; TRDD3 matches 13 bases. Trimming at V came to 5 bases and at J to 3 bases, leaving 5 bases not matched to a gene. CDR1 and CDR2 from the germline V gene are GEAIGNYY and EKD. The CDR3 is made up of 15 amino acids. The CDR3 here is CACGKLGDTADKLIF. The CDR3 bases are TGTGCCTGTGGCAAACTGGGGGATACGGCCGATAAACTCATCTTT.

As to this clone: A far larger clone is one base from this, pointing to a likely read error. This same CDR3 is encoded by further DNA sequences in the sample. V usage is TRDV2 and J usage is TRDJ1; maybe TRDD3 (5 bases). The CDR3 is made up of 15 amino acids. Trimming pared 1 base from V and 0 bases from J, leaving 11 bases between. Germline CDR1 is GEAIGNYY and CDR2 is EKD. Here the CDR3 DNA reads TGTGCCTGTGACACTCTGGGAGATGACACCGATAAACTCATCTTT. Encoded protein: CACDTLGDDTDKLIF.

This clone occurred a few times. A read error is the likely source, as a far larger clone sits one nucleotide away. Other DNA sequences from this sample encode an identical CDR3 as well. The chain has TRDV2 and TRDJ1, with 9 bases lining up with TRDD3. Germline-derived CDR1 and CDR2 are GEAIGNYY and EKD. The CDR3 is 19 residues long. This chain's CDR3 is CACDYLKGIRGDDTDKLIF. The CDR3 bases are TGTGCCTGTGACTACCTTAAGGGGATACGGGGCGACGACACCGATAAACTCATCTTC.

Notes on this clone: Other DNA sequences in the same sample also yield this CDR3. V is TRDV2 and J is TRDJ3, with TRDD3 as a possible D gene (5 bases). Germline V gene data show CDR1 as GEAIGNYY and CDR2 as EKD. There are 19 residues in the CDR3. Trimming cost V 3 bases and J 0 bases, with 17 bases left between them. CDR3 amino acids: CACDAVGDTSSWDTRQMFF. The CDR3 bases are TGTGCCTGTGACGCTGTTGGAGATACCAGCTCCTGGGACACCCGACAGATGTTTTTC.

Details on this clone: The protein held in TCRdb is that of a much larger clone and does not match this DNA's translation at residue 12, likely because of a read error; the protein shown is translated from the DNA. This chain uses TRDV2 with TRDJ1, with D unclear. Trimming cost V 0 bases and J 7 bases, with 20 bases left between them. The CDR3 sequence is 16 residues long. CDR1 GEAIGNYY and CDR2 EKD come from the germline V gene. The CDR3 here is CACDTVTAMKAGKLIF. The CDR3 DNA reads TGTGCCTGTGACACCGTCACAGCGATGAAGGCCGGTAAACTCATCTTT.